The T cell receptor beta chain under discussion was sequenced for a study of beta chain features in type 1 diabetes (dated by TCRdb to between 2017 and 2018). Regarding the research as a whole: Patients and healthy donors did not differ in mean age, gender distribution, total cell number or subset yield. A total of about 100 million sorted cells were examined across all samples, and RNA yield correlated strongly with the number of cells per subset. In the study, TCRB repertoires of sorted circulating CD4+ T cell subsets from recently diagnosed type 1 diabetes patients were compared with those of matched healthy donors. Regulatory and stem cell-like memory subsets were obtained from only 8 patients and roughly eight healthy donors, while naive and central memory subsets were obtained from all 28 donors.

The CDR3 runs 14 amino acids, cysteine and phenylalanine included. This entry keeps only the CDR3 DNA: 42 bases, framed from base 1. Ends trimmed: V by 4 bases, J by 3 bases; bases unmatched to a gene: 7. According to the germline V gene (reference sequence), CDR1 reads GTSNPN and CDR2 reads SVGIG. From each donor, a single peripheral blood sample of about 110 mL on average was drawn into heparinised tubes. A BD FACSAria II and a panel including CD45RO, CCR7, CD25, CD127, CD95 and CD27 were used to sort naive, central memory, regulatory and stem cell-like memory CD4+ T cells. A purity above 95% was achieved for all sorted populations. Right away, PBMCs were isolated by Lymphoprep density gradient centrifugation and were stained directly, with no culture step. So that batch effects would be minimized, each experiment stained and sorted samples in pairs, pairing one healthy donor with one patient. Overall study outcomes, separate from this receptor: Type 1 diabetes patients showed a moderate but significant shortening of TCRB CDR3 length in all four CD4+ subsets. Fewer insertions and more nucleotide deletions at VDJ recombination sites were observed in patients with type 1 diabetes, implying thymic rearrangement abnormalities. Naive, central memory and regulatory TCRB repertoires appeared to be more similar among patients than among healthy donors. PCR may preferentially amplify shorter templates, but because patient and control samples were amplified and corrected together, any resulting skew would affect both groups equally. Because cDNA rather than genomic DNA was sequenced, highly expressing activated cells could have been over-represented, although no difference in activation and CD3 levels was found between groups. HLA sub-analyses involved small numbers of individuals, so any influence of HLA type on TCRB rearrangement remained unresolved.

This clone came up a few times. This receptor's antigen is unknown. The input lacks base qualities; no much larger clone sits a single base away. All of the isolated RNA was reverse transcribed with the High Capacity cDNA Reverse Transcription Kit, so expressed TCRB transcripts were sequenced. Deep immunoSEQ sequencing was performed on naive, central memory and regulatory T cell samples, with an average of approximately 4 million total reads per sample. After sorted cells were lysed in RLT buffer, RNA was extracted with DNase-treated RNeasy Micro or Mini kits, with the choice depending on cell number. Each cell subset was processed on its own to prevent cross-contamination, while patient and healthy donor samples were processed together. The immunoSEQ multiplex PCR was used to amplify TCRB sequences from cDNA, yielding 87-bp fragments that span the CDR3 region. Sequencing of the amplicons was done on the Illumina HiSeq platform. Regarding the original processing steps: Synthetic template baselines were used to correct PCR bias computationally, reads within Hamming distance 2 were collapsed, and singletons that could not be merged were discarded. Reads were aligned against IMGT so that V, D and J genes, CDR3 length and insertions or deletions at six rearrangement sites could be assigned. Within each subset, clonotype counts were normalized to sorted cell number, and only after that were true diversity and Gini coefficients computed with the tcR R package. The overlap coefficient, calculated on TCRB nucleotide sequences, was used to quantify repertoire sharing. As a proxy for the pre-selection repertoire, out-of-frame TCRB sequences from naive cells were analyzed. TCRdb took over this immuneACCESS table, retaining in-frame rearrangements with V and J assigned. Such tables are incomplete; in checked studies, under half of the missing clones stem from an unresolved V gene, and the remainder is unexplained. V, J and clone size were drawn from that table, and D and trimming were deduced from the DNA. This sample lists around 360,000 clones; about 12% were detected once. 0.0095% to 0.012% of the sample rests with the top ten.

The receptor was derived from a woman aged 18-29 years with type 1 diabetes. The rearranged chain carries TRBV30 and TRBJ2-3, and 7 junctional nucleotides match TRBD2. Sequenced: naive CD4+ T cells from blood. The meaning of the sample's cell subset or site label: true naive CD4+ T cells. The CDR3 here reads CAWNGAGVTDTQYF. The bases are TGTGCCTGGAACGGTGCGGGAGTAACAGATACGCAGTATTTT.